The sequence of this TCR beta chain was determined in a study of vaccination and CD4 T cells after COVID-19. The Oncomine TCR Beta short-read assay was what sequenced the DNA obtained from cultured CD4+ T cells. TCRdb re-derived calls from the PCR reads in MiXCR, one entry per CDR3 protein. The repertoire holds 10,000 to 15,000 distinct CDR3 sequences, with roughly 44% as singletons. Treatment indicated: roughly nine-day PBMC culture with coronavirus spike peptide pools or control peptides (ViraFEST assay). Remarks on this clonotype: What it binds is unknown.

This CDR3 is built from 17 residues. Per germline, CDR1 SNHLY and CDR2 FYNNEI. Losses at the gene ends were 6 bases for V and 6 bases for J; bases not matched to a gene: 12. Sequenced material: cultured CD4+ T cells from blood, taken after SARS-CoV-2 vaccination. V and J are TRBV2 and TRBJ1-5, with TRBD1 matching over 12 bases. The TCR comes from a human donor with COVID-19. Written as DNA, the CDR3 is TGTGCCAGCAGCCGAGGGACAGGGGGCGATGGGGTTCAGCCCCAGCATTTT. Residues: CASSRGTGGDGVQPQHF. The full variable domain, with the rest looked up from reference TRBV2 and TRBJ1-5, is EPEVTQTPSHQVTQMGQEVILRCVPISNHLYFYWYRQILGQKVEFLVSFYNNEISEKSEIFDDQFSVERPDGSNFTLKIRSTKLEDSAMYFCASSRGTGGDGVQPQHFGDGTRLSIL.